This record concerns one TCR beta chain sequence. Its antigen remains unknown. A second PCR of 7 to 11 cycles used a sample-barcoded 5' primer and a J-beta primer mix. TCRdb reprocessed the 5' RACE reads with MiXCR, giving one entry per CDR3 protein. Seen here are about 970,000 distinct CDR3 sequences, around 54% observed once, and the top ten hold about a fifth. Per sample, no less than 5 micrograms of total RNA were extracted. From germline, CDR1 is SNHLY and CDR2 FYNNEI. This CDR3 has 14 residues. This sample is drawn from a study of blood T cells in healthy people across ages. Study-level findings and limits: Lack of knowledge of donor CMV status possibly confounded expanded clonotype changes. A greater number of naive CD4+ cells and higher diversity distinguished long-lived donors from aged donors. The recorded TCR beta diversity per million T cells decreased in a roughly linear manner with age.

The chain carries TRBV2 and TRBJ2-5; TRBD1 agrees at 7 bases. With the DNA end fitting TRBJ2-7 better, the J assignment may be wrong. Sequencing was performed on blood. The clonotype was recovered from a woman aged 60-75 years in good health. Here the CDR3 DNA reads TGTGCCAGCAGCGACGACAGGGATAGCCACGAGCAGTACTTC. It specifies CASSDDRDSHEQYF.